This T cell receptor beta chain is from a study of blood T cell repertoires in COVID-19. Study-wide context: Samples representing acute and convalescent COVID-19 were sourced from the United States, Italy and Spain. The cDNA or gDNA used as material had been derived from T cells, B-cell-depleted T cells, or PBMCs.

The assay was immunoSEQ multiplex PCR, and TCRdb's table has in-frame clones only and misses some. In the table there are about 88,000 clones, over 75% of which are singletons. CDR3 length equals 12 residues. V lost 8 bases to trimming and J lost 11 bases, with 18 bases between them. This TCR was sampled from a woman over 75 with acute or convalescent COVID-19. The material sequenced was peripheral blood. V is TRBV12-3 or TRBV12-4 and J is TRBJ1-2, with D maybe TRBD1 (6 bases). The CDR3 here is CASGARRTEYTF. DNA of the CDR3: TGTGCCAGCGGAGCCAGGAGGACAGAGTACACCTTC.